Listed here are 23 T cell receptor beta chains from one sample, sequenced in a study of HIV-infected patients and healthy controls. MiXCR, applied by TCRdb to the 5' RACE reads, yields one record per CDR3 protein. Of 60,000 to 70,000 distinct CDR3 sequences listed, roughly a fifth are singletons. Sequenced sample: CD4+ T cells from blood. The receptors derive from a human donor in good health.

The rearrangement links TRBV16 to TRBJ1-4; D not resolved. Germline V gene lookup returns CDR1 KGHSY and CDR2 FQNENV. The CDR3 is 15 residues long. The V gene lost 0 bases and the J gene lost 4 bases, with 9 bases spanning the gap. CDR3 in DNA: TGTGCCAGCAGCCAATCCGGCAGTTTTAATGAAAAACTGTTTTTT. Protein sequence: CASSQSGSFNEKLFF.

In its sample, this clonotype was seen a few times. The chain couples TRBV10-2 to TRBJ2-3; D perhaps matches TRBD2 (6 bases). Trimming took off 6 bases at V and 2 bases at J, with 12 bases between the two ends. Looked up from germline, CDR1 is WSHSY and CDR2 is SAAADI. This CDR3 comprises 14 residues. The DNA for the CDR3 is TGCGCCAGCAGGGAAGGAGGGCACACAGATACGCAGTATTTT. Translated: CASREGGHTDTQYF.

In its sample, this clonotype was seen a few times. J is TRBJ2-5 and V is TRBV7-2; TRBD1 is a possible D gene (6 bases). CDR3 size: 15 residues. Germline V gene sequence: CDR1 SGHTA, CDR2 FQGNSA. Trimming removed 4 bases from V and 1 base from J, with 13 bases in between. This chain's CDR3 is CASSSLQGPQETQYF. The CDR3 region has the DNA TGTGCCAGCAGCTCCTTACAGGGCCCCCAAGAGACCCAGTACTTC.

This rearrangement joins TRBV5-4 to TRBJ1-2; the match to TRBD1 covers 11 bases. The J segment lost 5 bases and the V segment lost 1 base, leaving 7 bases of the junction unmatched. Germline values: CDR1 SGHNT, CDR2 YYREEE (reference sequence). CDR3 length: 16 residues. In DNA form, the CDR3 reads TGTGCCAGCAGCTTGTCCGGGACAGGGGGATGGTATGGCTACACCTTC. Amino acid sequence: CASSLSGTGGWYGYTF. Full variable domain (missing parts from reference TRBV5-4 and TRBJ1-2): ETGVTQSPTHLIKTRGQQVTLRCSSQSGHNTVSWYQQALGQGPQFIFQYYREEENGRGNFPPRFSGLQFPNYSSELNVNALELDDSALYLCASSLSGTGGWYGYTFGSGTRLTVV.

Only a few counts were recorded for this clonotype. The CDR3 loop is CASSYNHRNQETQYF. The CDR3 DNA reads TGTGCCAGCAGTTACAACCATAGGAACCAAGAGACCCAGTACTTC. The chain recombines TRBV6-6 with TRBJ2-5; D not resolved. This CDR3 is 15 amino acids long. CDR1 and CDR2 from the germline V gene are MNHNY and SVGAGI (reference sequence). Trimming removed 2 bases at V and 0 bases at J, with 10 bases between.

This clonotype was picked up a small number of times. This sequence joins TRBV6-5 and TRBJ2-2; TRBD1 agrees at 8 bases. This CDR3 is 13 amino acids long. Germline assignment: CDR1 MNHEY and CDR2 SVGAGI. V shed 5 bases and J 6 bases; nucleotides not matched to a gene: 2. CDR3 residues: CASSGQGPGELFF. CDR3 nucleotides: TGTGCCAGCAGTGGACAGGGACCCGGGGAGCTGTTTTTT.

This clonotype has at least ten counts. The chain couples TRBV20-1 to TRBJ1-5; 9 bases map to TRBD1. Germline V CDR1 and CDR2: DFQATT, SNEGSKA (reference sequence). The CDR3 spans 17 residues. The junction had 13 bases not matched to a gene; V was cut back by 6 bases and J by 1 base. CDR3 loop: CSANEMDRGWSNQPQHF. For the CDR3, the DNA is TGCAGTGCCAACGAGATGGACAGGGGATGGAGCAATCAGCCCCAGCATTTT.

This clonotype was seen ten or more times. This chain links TRBV20-1 with TRBJ1-1; 8 bases map to TRBD1. Germline CDR1 reads DFQATT; CDR2 reads SNEGSKA (reference sequence). The length of the CDR3 is 11 residues. CDR3: CRGQGPTEAFF. The CDR3 nucleotides are TGCAGAGGACAGGGCCCCACTGAAGCTTTCTTT.

This clonotype turned up a few times. The chain combines TRBV12-3 or TRBV12-4 with TRBJ2-1; D is uncertain. The CDR3 totals 13 residues. Trimming shortened V by 6 bases and J by 4 bases, and 10 bases separated the two germline ends. CDR3: CASRMGRYNEQFF. The DNA for the CDR3 is TGTGCCAGCAGGATGGGAAGATACAATGAGCAGTTCTTC.

This clonotype was seen at least ten times. The chain couples TRBV20-1 to TRBJ2-3, with D unclear. V lost 0 bases and J 2 bases, leaving 6 bases between the germline ends. Germline values: CDR1 DFQATT, CDR2 SNEGSKA (reference sequence). The CDR3 spans 13 residues. For the CDR3, the DNA is TGCAGTGCTAGAGATGCCCTCACAGATACGCAGTATTTT. Its protein product is CSARDALTDTQYF.

This clonotype was observed a few times. V is TRBV12-3 or TRBV12-4 and J is TRBJ2-5; 8 bases are a match to TRBD2. The V and J ends lost 5 bases and 5 bases, in that order; junction bases with no gene match: 10. The CDR3 runs to 15 residues. CDR3 sequence (DNA): TGTGCCAGCAGTGAATCGGGGGGGCGCCCGGAGACCCAGTACTTC. This encodes CASSESGGRPETQYF.

This clonotype was counted ten times or more. The chain is built from TRBV7-2 and TRBJ1-2; the D is unclear. Trimming pared 5 bases from V and 1 base from J, leaving 17 bases between. The germline V gene has CDR1 SGHTA and CDR2 FQGNSA. CDR3 length: 16 residues. The CDR3, as DNA: TGTGCCAGCAGCCCTAGAAGCGGAGGTTATAACTATGGCTACACCTTC. This codes for CASSPRSGGYNYGYTF.

This clonotype was picked up a small number of times. The chain carries TRBV30 and TRBJ2-3; 10 bases agree with TRBD1. The V and J ends lost 2 bases and 2 bases, in that order; junction bases with no gene match: 7. From germline, CDR1 is GTSNPN and CDR2 SVGIG (reference sequence). This CDR3 spans 16 amino acids. The CDR3 nucleotides read TGTGCCTGGAGTTTTCCGGGACAGGGGTCCACAGATACGCAGTATTTT. Residues: CAWSFPGQGSTDTQYF. Full variable domain (remainder filled in from reference TRBV30 and TRBJ2-3): SQTIHQWPATLVQPVGSPLSLECTVEGTSNPNLYWYRQAAGRGLQLLFYSVGIGQISSEVPQNLSASRPQDRQFILSSKKLLLSDSGFYLCAWSFPGQGSTDTQYFGPGTRLTVL.

Ten or more counts support this clonotype. The rearrangement links TRBV4-1 to TRBJ2-3, with D perhaps matching TRBD1 (6 bases). Germline V gene sequence: CDR1 MGHRA, CDR2 YSYEKL. V lost 1 base to trimming and J lost 0 bases, with 14 bases between them. This CDR3 spans 17 amino acids. CDR3 loop: CASSQVGGRSSTDTQYF. The CDR3 coding sequence is TGCGCCAGCAGCCAAGTTGGGGGCAGGTCTAGCACAGATACGCAGTATTTT.

The V and J genes are TRBV30 and TRBJ2-4; a possible D gene is TRBD1 (6 bases). Trimming shortened V by 1 base and J by 5 bases, and 6 bases separated the two germline ends. The CDR3 runs to 12 residues. CDR1 is GTSNPN, CDR2 SVGIG, per germline (reference sequence). CDR3 nucleotides: TGTGCCTGGAGTGGGACAGAAAACATTCAGTACTTC. As protein: CAWSGTENIQYF.

This sequence joins TRBV7-9 and TRBJ2-3; D unclear. The CDR3 covers 13 residues. Germline V lookup: CDR1 SEHNR, CDR2 FQNEAQ (reference sequence). With 5 bases removed from V and 5 bases from J, the gap between germline ends came to 11 bases. CDR3 sequence (DNA): TGTGCCAGCAGCCGCTTTGCGGAAGATACGCAGTATTTT. Encoded protein: CASSRFAEDTQYF.

The chain uses TRBV4-1 and TRBJ1-4, with a possible D match to TRBD1 (5 bases). V lost 1 base and J lost 8, with 11 bases in between. Germline CDR1 and CDR2: MGHRA and YSYEKL. This CDR3 contains 14 residues. CDR3 loop: CASSQGRGEEKLFF. The CDR3 DNA reads as TGCGCCAGCAGCCAAGGAAGGGGTGAGGAAAAACTGTTTTTT.

The chain joins TRBV6-5 to TRBJ2-7; TRBD1 matches 8 bases. CDR1 is MNHEY and CDR2 is SVGAGI in the germline V gene. V shed 0 bases, J shed 4 bases, and the junction held 2 bases outside the gene matches. This CDR3 comprises 14 residues. CDR3 sequence: CASSYSRQGYEQYF. The DNA for the CDR3 is TGTGCCAGCAGTTACTCGAGACAGGGGTACGAGCAGTACTTC.

CDR3 region: CASSLEGRELFF. The CDR3 DNA reads as TGCGCCAGCAGCTTGGAAGGCCGGGAGCTGTTTTTT. The chain uses TRBV5-1 and TRBJ2-2; no definite D call. The germline gives CDR1 SGHRS, CDR2 YFSETQ. V dropped 0 bases and J dropped 9 bases, with 6 bases sitting between them. The CDR3 consists of 12 residues.

This clonotype appeared many times. The J gene is TRBJ1-2, the V gene TRBV7-2; D remains unclear. Germline lookup yields CDR1 SGHTA and CDR2 FQGNSA. The CDR3 spans 13 residues. With 1 base removed from V and 5 bases from J, the gap between germline ends came to 8 bases. The CDR3 region is CASSLVAEYGYTF. The DNA for the CDR3 is TGTGCCAGCAGCTTAGTAGCAGAGTATGGCTACACCTTC.

The table lists this clonotype with many counts. The gene calls are TRBV12-3 or TRBV12-4 and TRBJ2-7; 10 nucleotides agree with TRBD2. The CDR3 is 15 residues long. The V segment lost 3 bases and the J segment 4 bases; nucleotides outside the gene matches: 6. CDR3 in DNA: TGTGCCAGCAGTTTCGAGCGGGGGGGACTTTACGAGCAGTACTTC. Amino acids: CASSFERGGLYEQYF.

This clonotype was seen a handful of times. DNA of the CDR3: TGTGCCAGCAGTCCAGATTATGGGGTGGCTAATGAAAAACTGTTTTTT. This sequence encodes CASSPDYGVANEKLFF. This chain uses TRBV6-6 with TRBJ1-4; D is uncertain. The V and J ends lost 5 bases and 3 bases respectively, with 16 bases between them. The CDR3 is made up of 16 amino acids. CDR1 MNHNY and CDR2 SVGAGI come from the germline V gene (reference sequence).

This clonotype was detected many times. The junction departs from germline at one end; a sequencing error may be responsible. The chain is built from TRBV2 and TRBJ2-4; the match to TRBD2 covers 11 bases. CDR1 and CDR2 (germline): SNHLY, FYNNEI. The CDR3 runs to 13 residues. CDR3 bases: TGTGCCAGCAGCCTGATACTAGCGGGAGTCGGCCTATTC. Translation gives CASSLILAGVGLF.